The 12 T cell receptor beta chains listed next were all sequenced from one sample in a study of cytomegalovirus exposure and HLA in healthy donors. Researchers ran the PCR with 60 Vbeta and 13 Jbeta primers. The protocol was immunoSEQ multiplex PCR, while the TCRdb copy is restricted to in-frame clones and leaves out a portion. The data show 150,000 to 200,000 clones, almost 80% seen once. Sequencing input: PBMCs. These receptors were obtained from a man aged 35-49 years in good health and CMV-seropositive.

The J gene is TRBJ2-3, the V gene TRBV5-5; D may be TRBD2 (6 bases). V gave up 0 bases and J gave up 2 bases, with 13 bases separating them. The CDR3 covers 16 residues. Germline V gives CDR1 SGHKS, CDR2 YYEKEE (reference sequence). The CDR3 nucleotides are TGTGCCAGCAGCTTGGTGCCCGGGAGTGTCACAGATACGCAGTATTTT. Translating it yields CASSLVPGSVTDTQYF.

CDR3 sequence reads: CASSIGVNTEAFF. CDR3 sequence (DNA): TGTGCCAGTAGTATCGGGGTGAACACTGAAGCTTTCTTT. V and J are TRBV19 and TRBJ1-1; D not resolved. Germline lookup yields CDR1 LNHDA and CDR2 SQIVND (reference sequence). This CDR3 has 13 amino acids. V lost 3 bases and J 0 bases, leaving 5 bases between the germline ends.

V gene TRBV6-1 combines with J gene TRBJ2-7; TRBD2 might be the D (5 bases). V lost 6 bases and J lost 1, with 10 bases in between. The CDR3 extends over 13 amino acids. Germline V gene sequence: CDR1 MNHNS, CDR2 SASEGT. CDR3 nucleotides: TGTGCCAGCAGGAGAAGCGGATCCTACGAGCAGTACTTC. Protein product: CASRRSGSYEQYF.

CDR3 nucleotides: TGTGCCAGCAGCTCGAAACAGGGGTGGGGGGAGACCCAGTACTTC. It encodes CASSSKQGWGETQYF. The rearrangement links TRBV5-4 to TRBJ2-5, with TRBD1 identical over 7 bases. The V gene end was trimmed by 3 bases and the J gene end by 5 bases; junction bases not matched to a gene: 10. CDR1 is SGHNT and CDR2 is YYREEE in the germline V gene (reference sequence). The length of the CDR3 is 15 residues.

The chain combines TRBV6-6 with TRBJ1-1; no firm D call. Germline V gene data show CDR1 as MNHNY and CDR2 as SVGAGI (reference sequence). V gave up 7 bases and J gave up 10 bases, with 16 bases separating them. There are 12 residues in the CDR3. CDR3 protein: CASTLIEGTAFF. DNA of the CDR3: TGTGCCAGCACCCTGATCGAGGGAACAGCTTTCTTT.

The V gene is TRBV27, the J gene TRBJ2-2, with 8 bases lining up with TRBD1. Trimming cost V 7 bases and J 0 bases; bases outside gene matches: 4. This CDR3 region has 15 residues. Germline assignment: CDR1 MNHEY and CDR2 SMNVEV (reference sequence). Written as DNA, the CDR3 is TGTGCCAGCACCGGACAGGGTCCGAACACCGGGGAGCTGTTTTTT. This gives the protein CASTGQGPNTGELFF.

V usage is TRBV5-6 and J usage is TRBJ2-7; 10 nucleotides align to TRBD1. Germline V gene data show CDR1 as SGHDT and CDR2 as YYEEEE. The V and J ends lost 4 bases and 7 bases, in that order; junction bases with no gene match: 8. This CDR3 contains 14 residues. CDR3 DNA: TGTGCCAGCAGCCCGGGACAGGGGCGACGGGAGCAGTACTTC. Amino acid sequence: CASSPGQGRREQYF.

The chain is built from TRBV15 and TRBJ2-7; the match to TRBD1 covers 7 bases. With 5 bases clipped from V and 2 bases from J, the junction kept 6 bases outside the gene matches. The germline V gene has CDR1 LNHNV and CDR2 YYDKDF (reference sequence). CDR3 length: 14 residues. The CDR3 is CATSRGDSAYEQYF. The CDR3, as DNA: TGTGCCACCAGCCGAGGGGACAGCGCCTACGAGCAGTACTTC.

For this clone: Germline is not matched at one junction end, which may reflect a read error. This sequence joins TRBV10-1 and TRBJ2-3, with 8 nucleotides matching TRBD2. The CDR3 runs to 15 residues. Germline V gene sequence: CDR1 WNHNN, CDR2 SYGVQD (reference sequence). CDR3 region: CASTYGAGDTDAQYF. The DNA of the CDR3 is TGCGCCAGCACCTACGGAGCGGGGGACACAGATGCGCAGTATTTT.

The chain recombines TRBV7-9 with TRBJ1-1; D is unresolved. This CDR3 has 14 amino acids. Between the trimmed V and J ends, which lost 1 base and 1 base, there was a span of 7 bases. Germline V gene sequence: CDR1 SEHNR, CDR2 FQNEAQ (reference sequence). This CDR3 is CASSLVASNTEAFF. CDR3 bases: TGTGCCAGCAGCTTAGTGGCTTCGAACACTGAAGCTTTCTTT.

This chain's CDR3 is CASSAEVTSGRYQETQYF. DNA of the CDR3: TGTGCCAGCAGCGCCGAGGTGACTAGCGGGAGGTACCAAGAGACCCAGTACTTC. This sequence joins TRBV9 and TRBJ2-5, with 13 bases identical to TRBD2. With 3 bases clipped from V and 0 bases from J, the junction kept 8 bases outside the gene matches. Germline CDR1 SGDLS, CDR2 YYNGEE. The length of the CDR3 is 18 residues.

The rearrangement links TRBV5-1 to TRBJ1-3; 7 nucleotides align to TRBD1. CDR3 length: 15 residues. From germline, CDR1 is SGHRS and CDR2 YFSETQ. Unmatched junction bases numbered 5, after V lost 5 bases and J lost 0 bases. CDR3 DNA sequence: TGCGCCAGCAGTCGGGACAGCTTCTCTGGAAACACCATATATTTT. It codes for CASSRDSFSGNTIYF.